This is a list of T cell receptor beta chains from one sample in a study of blood T cell repertoires in COVID-19. Sequencing was performed with immunoSEQ multiplex PCR; in TCRdb, only in-frame clones are kept and a portion is missing. The repertoire has approximately 330,000 clones, around 92% of them found once; the top ten carry roughly a tenth. The sequencing sample was made of PBMCs or T cells enriched from blood (not recorded which). The receptors here all came from a woman aged 25 to 45 who had recovered from COVID-19. The CDR3 runs from the conserved cysteine through the conserved F or W. Each record gives: J gene, V gene, D gene, clone size, CDR3 DNA, CDR3 protein. The D gene is left open where the match is weak. Clone size is shown for a subset of rows, as once, few, many or a class of expanded clone.

j_gene: TRBJ2-3; v_gene: TRBV13; d_gene: TRBD2; abundance: few; CDR3nt: TGTGCCAGCAGCTTGAGACTAGCGGGTTCCAGCACAGATACGCAGTATTTT; CDR3aa: CASSLRLAGSSTDTQYF
j_gene: TRBJ2-5; v_gene: TRBV4-1; d_gene: TRBD2; abundance: once; CDR3nt: TGCGCCAGCAGCCAAGGAAGGGTAGCGGGAGTAGAGACCCAGTACTTC; CDR3aa: CASSQGRVAGVETQYF
j_gene: TRBJ2-1; v_gene: TRBV4-3; d_gene: TRBD1; abundance: -; CDR3nt: TGCGCCAGCAGCCACCAGGACAGGGGGCAGGGTAATGAGCAGTTCTTC; CDR3aa: CASSHQDRGQGNEQFF
j_gene: TRBJ2-2; v_gene: TRBV21-1; d_gene: -; abundance: once; CDR3nt: TGTGCCAGCAGCACGATCTCTACCGCAGGACAAGAGAACGGGGAGCTGTTTTTT; CDR3aa: CASSTISTAGQENGELFF
j_gene: TRBJ1-4; v_gene: TRBV7-2; d_gene: TRBD1; abundance: -; CDR3nt: TGTGCCAGCAGCCGACAGGGTGATGAAAAACTGTTTTTT; CDR3aa: CASSRQGDEKLFF
j_gene: TRBJ2-7; v_gene: TRBV27; d_gene: TRBD1; abundance: -; CDR3nt: TGTGCCAGCAGTTTTAACAGGGGGCACGAGCAGTACTTC; CDR3aa: CASSFNRGHEQYF
j_gene: TRBJ2-1; v_gene: TRBV3-1/TRBV3-2; d_gene: -; abundance: -; CDR3nt: TGTGCCAGCAGCCCCTGGGGGGAAATCATGCTTGAGCAGTTCTTC; CDR3aa: CASSPWGEIMLEQFF
j_gene: TRBJ2-3; v_gene: TRBV16; d_gene: -; abundance: once; CDR3nt: TGTGCCAGCAGCGACACCTCGGACTGGACAGCCTTACACACAGATACGCAGTATTTT; CDR3aa: CASSDTSDWTALHTDTQYF
j_gene: TRBJ2-3; v_gene: TRBV28; d_gene: TRBD1; abundance: -; CDR3nt: TGTGCCACGTGGACAGGAAACACAGATACGCAGTATTTT; CDR3aa: CATWTGNTDTQYF
j_gene: TRBJ1-1; v_gene: TRBV4-3; d_gene: -; abundance: -; CDR3nt: TGCGCCAGCAGCCAAGACAGGAACACTGAAGCTTTCTTT; CDR3aa: CASSQDRNTEAFF